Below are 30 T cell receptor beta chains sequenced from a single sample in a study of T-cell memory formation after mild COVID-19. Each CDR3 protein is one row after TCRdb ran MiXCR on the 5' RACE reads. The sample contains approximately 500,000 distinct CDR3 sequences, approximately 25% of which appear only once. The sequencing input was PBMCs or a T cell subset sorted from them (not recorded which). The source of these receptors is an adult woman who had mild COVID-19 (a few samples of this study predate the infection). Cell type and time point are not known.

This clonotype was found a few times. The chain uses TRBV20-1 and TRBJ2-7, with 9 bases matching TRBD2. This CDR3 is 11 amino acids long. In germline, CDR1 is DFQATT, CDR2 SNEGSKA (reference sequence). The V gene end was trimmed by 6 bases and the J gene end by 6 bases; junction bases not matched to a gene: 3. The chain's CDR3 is CSAEGLAEQYF. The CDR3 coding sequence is TGCAGTGCAGAGGGACTAGCCGAGCAGTACTTC.

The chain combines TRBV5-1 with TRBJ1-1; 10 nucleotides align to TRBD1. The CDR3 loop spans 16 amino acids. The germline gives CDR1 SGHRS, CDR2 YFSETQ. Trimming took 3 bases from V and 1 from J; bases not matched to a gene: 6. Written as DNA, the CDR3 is TGCGCCAGCAGCTCCCGACAGGGGGCGGGGAACACTGAAGCTTTCTTT. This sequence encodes CASSSRQGAGNTEAFF.

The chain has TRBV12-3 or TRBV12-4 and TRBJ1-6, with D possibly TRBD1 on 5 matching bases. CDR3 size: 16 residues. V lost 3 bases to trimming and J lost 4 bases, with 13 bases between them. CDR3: CASSFGTGPYNSPLHF. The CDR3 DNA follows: TGTGCCAGCAGTTTCGGGACCGGCCCATATAATTCACCCCTCCACTTT.

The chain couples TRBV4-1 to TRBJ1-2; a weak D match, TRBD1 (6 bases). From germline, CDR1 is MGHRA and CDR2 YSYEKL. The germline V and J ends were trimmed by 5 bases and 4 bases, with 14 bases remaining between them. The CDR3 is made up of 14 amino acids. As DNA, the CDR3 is TGCGCCAGCAGCTCCCTGGGGGGGCCCTATGGCTACACCTTC. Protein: CASSSLGGPYGYTF.

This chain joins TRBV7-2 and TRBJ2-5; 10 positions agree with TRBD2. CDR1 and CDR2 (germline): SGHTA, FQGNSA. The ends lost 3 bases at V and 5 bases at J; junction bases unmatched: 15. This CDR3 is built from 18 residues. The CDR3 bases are TGTGCCAGCAGCTTGACGACTAGCGGGCACTCCCAGCAGGAGACCCAGTACTTC. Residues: CASSLTTSGHSQQETQYF.

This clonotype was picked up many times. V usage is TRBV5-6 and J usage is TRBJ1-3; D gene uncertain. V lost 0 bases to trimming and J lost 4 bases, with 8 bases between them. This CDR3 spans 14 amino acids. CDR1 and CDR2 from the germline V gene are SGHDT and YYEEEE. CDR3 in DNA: TGTGCCAGCAGCTTGGCTCGCTGGGGAAACACCATATATTTT. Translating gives CASSLARWGNTIYF.

CDR3 amino acids: CASSQKPLLAGGHGNEQFF. In DNA form, the CDR3 reads TGCGCCAGCAGCCAGAAGCCCTTACTAGCGGGGGGCCACGGTAATGAGCAGTTCTTC. V is TRBV4-1 and J is TRBJ2-1, with 12 bases fitting TRBD2. The CDR3 runs 19 residues. The V gene's germline CDR1 is MGHRA and CDR2 YSYEKL. V shed 3 bases and J 7 bases; nucleotides not matched to a gene: 16.

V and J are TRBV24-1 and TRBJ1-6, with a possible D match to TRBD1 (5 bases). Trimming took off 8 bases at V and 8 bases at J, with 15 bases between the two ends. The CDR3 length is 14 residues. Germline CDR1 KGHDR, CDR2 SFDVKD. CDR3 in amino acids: CATTHMGQDSPLHF. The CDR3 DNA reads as TGTGCCACCACCCATATGGGGCAAGATTCACCCCTCCACTTT.

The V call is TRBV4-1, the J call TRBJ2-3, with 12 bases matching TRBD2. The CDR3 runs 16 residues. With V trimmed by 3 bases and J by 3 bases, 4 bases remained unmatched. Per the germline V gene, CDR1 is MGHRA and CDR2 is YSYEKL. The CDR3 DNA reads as TGCGCCAGCAGCCACCCTAGCGGGGGGGCGACAGATACGCAGTATTTT. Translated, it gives CASSHPSGGATDTQYF.

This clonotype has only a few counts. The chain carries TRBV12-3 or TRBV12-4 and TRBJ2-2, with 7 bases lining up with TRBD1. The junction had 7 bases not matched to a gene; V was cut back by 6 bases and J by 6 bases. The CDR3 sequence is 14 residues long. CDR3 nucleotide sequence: TGTGCCAGCAGACTTTCTGACAGGGCCGGGGAGCTGTTTTTT. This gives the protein CASRLSDRAGELFF.

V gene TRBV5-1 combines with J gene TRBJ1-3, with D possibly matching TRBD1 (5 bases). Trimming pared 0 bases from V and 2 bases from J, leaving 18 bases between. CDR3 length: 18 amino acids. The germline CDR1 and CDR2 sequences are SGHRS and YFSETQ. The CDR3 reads CASSLEFSGLSTGNTIYF. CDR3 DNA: TGCGCCAGCAGCTTGGAGTTTTCGGGACTTTCAACTGGAAACACCATATATTTT.

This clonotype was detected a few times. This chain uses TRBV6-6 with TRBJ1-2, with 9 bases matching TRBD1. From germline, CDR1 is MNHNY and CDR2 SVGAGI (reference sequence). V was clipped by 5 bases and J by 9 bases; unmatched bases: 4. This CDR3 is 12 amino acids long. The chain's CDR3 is CASSGGTGRYTF. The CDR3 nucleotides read TGTGCCAGCAGTGGAGGGACAGGGCGCTACACCTTC.

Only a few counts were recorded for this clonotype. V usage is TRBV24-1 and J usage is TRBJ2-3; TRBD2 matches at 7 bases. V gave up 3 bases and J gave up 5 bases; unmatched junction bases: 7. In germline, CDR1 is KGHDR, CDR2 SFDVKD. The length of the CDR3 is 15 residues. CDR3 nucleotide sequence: TGTGCCACCAGTGATGGGAGCGGGATTGTAGATACGCAGTATTTT. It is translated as CATSDGSGIVDTQYF.

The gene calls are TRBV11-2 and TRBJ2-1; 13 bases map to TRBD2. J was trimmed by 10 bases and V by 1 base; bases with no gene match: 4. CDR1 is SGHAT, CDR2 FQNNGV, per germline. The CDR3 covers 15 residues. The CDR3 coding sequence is TGTGCCAGCAGCTTAGCACTAGCGGGAGGGCGGGAGCAGTTCTTC. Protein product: CASSLALAGGREQFF.

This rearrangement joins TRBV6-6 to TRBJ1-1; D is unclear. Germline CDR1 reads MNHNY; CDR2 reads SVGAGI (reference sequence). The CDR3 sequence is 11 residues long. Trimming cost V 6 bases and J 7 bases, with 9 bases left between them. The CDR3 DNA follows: TGTGCCAGCAGATACCGCCATGAAGCTTTCTTT. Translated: CASRYRHEAFF.

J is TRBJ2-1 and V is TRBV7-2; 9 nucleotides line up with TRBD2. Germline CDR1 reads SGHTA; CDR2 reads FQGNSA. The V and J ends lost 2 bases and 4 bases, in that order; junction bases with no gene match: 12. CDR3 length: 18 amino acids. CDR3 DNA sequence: TGTGCCAGCAGCTTACCTCACGCGGGACTAGCCGGATACAATGAGCAGTTCTTC. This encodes CASSLPHAGLAGYNEQFF.

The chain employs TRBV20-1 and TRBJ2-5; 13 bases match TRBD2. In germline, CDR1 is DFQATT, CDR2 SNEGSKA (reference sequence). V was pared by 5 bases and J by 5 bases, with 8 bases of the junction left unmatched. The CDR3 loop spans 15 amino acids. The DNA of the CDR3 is TGCAGTGCTCCGAAAGGGACTAGCGGGGTGGAGACCCAGTACTTC. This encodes CSAPKGTSGVETQYF.

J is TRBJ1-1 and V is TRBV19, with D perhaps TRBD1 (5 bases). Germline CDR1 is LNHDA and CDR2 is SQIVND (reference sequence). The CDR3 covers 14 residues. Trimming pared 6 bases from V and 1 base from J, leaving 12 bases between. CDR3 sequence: CASSSGPSNTEAFF. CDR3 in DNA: TGTGCCAGTAGCTCGGGACCCTCGAACACTGAAGCTTTCTTT.

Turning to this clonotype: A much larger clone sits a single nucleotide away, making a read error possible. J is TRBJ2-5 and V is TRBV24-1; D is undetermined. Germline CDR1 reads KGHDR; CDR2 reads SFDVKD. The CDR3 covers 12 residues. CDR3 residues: CDTSDFGETQYF. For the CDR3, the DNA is TGTGACACCAGTGATTTTGGAGAGACCCAGTACTTC.

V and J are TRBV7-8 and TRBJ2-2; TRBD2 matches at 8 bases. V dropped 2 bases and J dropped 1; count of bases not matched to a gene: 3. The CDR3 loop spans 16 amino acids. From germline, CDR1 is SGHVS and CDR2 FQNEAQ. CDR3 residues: CASSLSAGGNTGELFF. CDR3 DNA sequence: TGTGCCAGCAGCTTATCCGCGGGGGGGAACACCGGGGAGCTGTTTTTT.

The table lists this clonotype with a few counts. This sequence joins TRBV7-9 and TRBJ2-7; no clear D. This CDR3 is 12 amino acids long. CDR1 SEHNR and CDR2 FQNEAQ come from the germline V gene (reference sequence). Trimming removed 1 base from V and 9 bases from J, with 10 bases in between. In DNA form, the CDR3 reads TGTGCCAGCAGCTTAGGGCAGGTCGGGCAGTACTTC. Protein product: CASSLGQVGQYF.

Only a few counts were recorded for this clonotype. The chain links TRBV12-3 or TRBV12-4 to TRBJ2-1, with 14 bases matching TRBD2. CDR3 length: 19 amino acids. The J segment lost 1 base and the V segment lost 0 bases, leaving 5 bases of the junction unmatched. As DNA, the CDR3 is TGTGCCAGCAGTTTAGCGGGACTAGCGGGAGTTGGGTCCTACAATGAGCAGTTCTTC. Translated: CASSLAGLAGVGSYNEQFF.

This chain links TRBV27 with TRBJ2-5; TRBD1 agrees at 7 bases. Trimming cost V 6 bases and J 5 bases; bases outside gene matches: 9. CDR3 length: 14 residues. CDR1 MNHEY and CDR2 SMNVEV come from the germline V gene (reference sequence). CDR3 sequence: CASRNRGSGETQYF. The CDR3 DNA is TGTGCCAGCAGGAACAGGGGATCAGGGGAGACCCAGTACTTC.

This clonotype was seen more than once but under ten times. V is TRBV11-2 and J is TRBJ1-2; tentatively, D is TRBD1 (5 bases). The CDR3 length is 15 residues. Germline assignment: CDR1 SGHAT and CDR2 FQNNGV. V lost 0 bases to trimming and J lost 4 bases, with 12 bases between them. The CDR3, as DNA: TGTGCCAGCAGCTTAGAGCCAGGGCTGAGCTATGGCTACACCTTC. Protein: CASSLEPGLSYGYTF.

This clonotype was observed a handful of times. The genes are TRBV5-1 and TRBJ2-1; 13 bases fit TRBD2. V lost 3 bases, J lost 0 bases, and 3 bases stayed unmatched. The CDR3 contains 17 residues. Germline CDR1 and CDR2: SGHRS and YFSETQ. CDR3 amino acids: CASSWGLAGYSYNEQFF. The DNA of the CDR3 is TGCGCCAGCAGCTGGGGACTAGCGGGGTACTCCTACAATGAGCAGTTCTTC.

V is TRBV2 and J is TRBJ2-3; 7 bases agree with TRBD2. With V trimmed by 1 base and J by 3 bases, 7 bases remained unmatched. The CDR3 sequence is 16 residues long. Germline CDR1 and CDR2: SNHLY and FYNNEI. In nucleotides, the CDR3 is TGTGCCAGCAGTGAAGAGAGCGGGGTAGGAACAGATACGCAGTATTTT. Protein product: CASSEESGVGTDTQYF.

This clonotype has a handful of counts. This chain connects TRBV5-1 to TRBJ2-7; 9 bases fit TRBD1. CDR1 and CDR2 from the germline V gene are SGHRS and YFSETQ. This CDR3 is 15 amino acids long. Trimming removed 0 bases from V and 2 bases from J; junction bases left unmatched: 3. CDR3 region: CASSLGTGATYEQYF. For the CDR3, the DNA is TGCGCCAGCAGCTTGGGGACAGGGGCAACCTACGAGCAGTACTTC.

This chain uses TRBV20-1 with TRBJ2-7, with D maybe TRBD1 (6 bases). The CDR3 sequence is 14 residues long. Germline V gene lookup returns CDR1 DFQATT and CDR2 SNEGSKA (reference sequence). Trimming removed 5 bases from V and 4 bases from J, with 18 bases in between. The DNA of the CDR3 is TGCAGTGCTCAATTACAGGGTCATGGGTACGAGCAGTACTTC. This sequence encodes CSAQLQGHGYEQYF.

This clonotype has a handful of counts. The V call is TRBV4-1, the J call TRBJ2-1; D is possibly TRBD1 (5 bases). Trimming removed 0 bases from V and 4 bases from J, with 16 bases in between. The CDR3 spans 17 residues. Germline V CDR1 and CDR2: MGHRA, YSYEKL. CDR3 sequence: CASSQDGAAAGYNEQFF. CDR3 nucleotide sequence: TGCGCCAGCAGCCAAGACGGCGCGGCCGCAGGGTACAATGAGCAGTTCTTC.

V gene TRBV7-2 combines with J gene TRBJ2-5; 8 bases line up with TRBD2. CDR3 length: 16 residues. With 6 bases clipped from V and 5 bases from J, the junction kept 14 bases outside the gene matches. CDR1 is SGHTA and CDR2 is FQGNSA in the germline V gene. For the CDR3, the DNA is TGTGCCAGCAGTTCCCAGCCTGGACTAGCCATGGAGACCCAGTACTTC. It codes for CASSSQPGLAMETQYF.